This T cell receptor beta chain derives from a study of post-analysis software for immune sequencing data. Background on the study: Recorded subtypes: relapsing-remitting, secondary progressive, progressive-relapsing; some patients unannotated. Overall study results and limits: Co-batched samples clustered tightly together by F measure. Versus controls, multiple sclerosis patients showed significantly lower diversity (normalized Chao1). There were a few TRBV segments more frequent in patients than controls, and TRBV5-6, TRBV5-1 and TRBV20-1 were among them.

Per germline, CDR1 MNHNY and CDR2 SVGAGI (reference sequence). J was trimmed by 2 bases and V by 0 bases; bases with no gene match: 5. The CDR3 sequence is 17 residues long. Incorporated into the TCR beta cDNA libraries were unique molecular identifiers, which served to reduce PCR and sequencing biases. TCRdb re-called the PCR reads through MiXCR, storing one row per CDR3 protein. The table has roughly 870,000 distinct CDR3 sequences, approximately 53% seen once. This clonotype was seen a handful of times. Its cognate antigen is unknown. This chain joins TRBV6-6 and TRBJ2-5, with TRBD2 matching over 11 bases. The sample consisted of blood. The receptor was isolated from a girl aged 10 to 17 with multiple sclerosis. CDR3 amino acids: CASSYSSGTSGQETQYF. Here the CDR3 DNA reads TGTGCCAGCAGTTACTCGTCCGGGACTAGCGGTCAAGAGACCCAGTACTTC.